This T cell receptor beta chain is from a study of T cell responses to AZD1222 COVID-19 vaccine. V shed 5 bases and J 6 bases; nucleotides not matched to a gene: 11. This CDR3 region has 15 residues. Germline lookup yields CDR1 SGHRS and CDR2 YFSETQ. Profiled with immunoSEQ multiplex PCR; TCRdb holds only in-frame clones, not every one. The data show roughly 120,000 clones, roughly 91% seen once. The sequence came from an adult who received the AZD1222 COVID-19 vaccine. This rearrangement joins TRBV5-1 to TRBJ1-2; 9 nucleotides line up with TRBD1. The input for sequencing was peripheral blood, taken 28 days after the second AZD1222 dose. CDR3 DNA sequence: TGCGCCAGCAGTTCGGACAGGGGATTAGGTGATGGCTACACCTTC. Its protein product is CASSSDRGLGDGYTF.